The clone carrying this TCR beta chain was seen only a few times. The antigen remains undetermined. The data stem from a study of T cell responses to AZD1222 COVID-19 vaccine. CDR1 SNHLY and CDR2 FYNNEI come from the germline V gene. This CDR3 has 14 residues. V lost 2 bases, J lost 4 bases, and 11 bases lay in between. This table comes from immunoSEQ multiplex PCR, and its TCRdb copy is limited to in-frame clones, with some not included. The sample records some 140,000 clones, roughly nine tenths being singletons. General study points: Spike was spanned by vaccine-associated CD4 TCRs, which were dominant at 160-218 and 743-854. Among those given AZD1222, only five or six were seropositive at baseline.

The chain recombines TRBV2 with TRBJ2-5; no clear D gene. Sample: peripheral blood, taken on day 0 of AZD1222 vaccination. The clonotype originates from an adult in good health. Here the CDR3 reads CASSENRNPETQYF. The CDR3 DNA is TGTGCCAGCAGTGAAAACCGAAATCCAGAGACCCAGTACTTC.